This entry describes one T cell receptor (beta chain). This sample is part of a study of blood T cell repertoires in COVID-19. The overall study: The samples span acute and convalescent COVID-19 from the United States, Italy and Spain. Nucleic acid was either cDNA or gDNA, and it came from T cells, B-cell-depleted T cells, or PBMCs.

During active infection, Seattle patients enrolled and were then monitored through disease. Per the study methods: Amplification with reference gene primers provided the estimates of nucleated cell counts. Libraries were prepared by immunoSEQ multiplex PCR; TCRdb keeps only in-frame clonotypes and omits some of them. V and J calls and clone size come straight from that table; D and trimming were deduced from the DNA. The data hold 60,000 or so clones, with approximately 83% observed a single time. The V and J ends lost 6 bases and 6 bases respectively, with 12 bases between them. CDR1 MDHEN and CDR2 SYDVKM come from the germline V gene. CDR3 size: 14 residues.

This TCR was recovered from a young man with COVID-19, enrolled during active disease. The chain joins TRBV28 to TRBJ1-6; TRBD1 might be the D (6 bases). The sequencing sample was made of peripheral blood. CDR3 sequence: CASRKDSLNSPLHF. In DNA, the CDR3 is TGTGCCAGCAGGAAGGACAGCCTTAATTCACCCCTCCACTTT.